This TCR beta chain originates from a study of blood T cells in healthy people across ages. CDR3 length equals 16 residues. Germline loops: CDR1 MNHNY, CDR2 SVGAGI (reference sequence). V lost 6 bases to trimming and J lost 1 base, with 16 bases between them. This clonotype was counted once. A second about 6 to 12 cycle PCR used barcoded and J-beta primers. TCRdb reanalysed the 5' RACE reads using MiXCR and keeps one entry per CDR3 protein. This repertoire shows around 1,500,000 distinct CDR3 sequences, roughly 30% found once; its top ten account for 7.7%. Sequencing was performed on blood. The receptor was isolated from a woman in her thirties in good health. The chain employs TRBV6-6 and TRBJ1-5; tentative D call: TRBD1 (5 bases). CDR3 coding DNA: TGTGCCAGCAGAAGGGGCCAGGCTGGCAGCAATCAGCCCCAGCATTTT. Translation: CASRRGQAGSNQPQHF.